A selection of T cell receptor beta chains follows, all from one sample in a study of graft-versus-host responses after intestinal transplantation. Profiling relied on immunoSEQ multiplex PCR, and the TCRdb table lists in-frame clones only, not all of them. Counted here are over 8,500 clones, nearly 95% occurring once; the ten biggest clones make up roughly 16%. This specimen was bone marrow, taken 521 days after intestinal transplantation. The source is a human patient who received an intestinal transplant, so some T cells may come from the graft donor. Each CDR3 is given with its conserved first and last residue.

CDR3 protein,V gene
CASSLGWTSASYEQYF,TRBV7-2
CASSGGHQYEQYF,TRBV9
CASSPIVGTQQFF,TRBV7-3
CASSHRTGSETQYF,TRBV13
CASSPGLAGGRNEQYF,TRBV9
CASSKGGIWTGICYQPQHF,TRBV21-1
CASSLYQGFYYEQYF,TRBV7-9
CASTPGLSYGYTF,TRBV6-5
CASSLGGGPTNYGYTF,TRBV13
CASSEALPRVSGNTIYF,TRBV2
CAISGSQETYNYGYTF,TRBV10-3
CASSSLGGKDYNEQFF,TRBV27
CASSFYSSRAGTGELFF,TRBV28
CASSLLTGAHEQYF,TRBV19
CASSRSGTAYEQYF,TRBV9
CASTNPTSGRTDTQYF,TRBV5-1
CASSFSSLHYDEQFF,TRBV19
CASSYSTGTGTEAFF,TRBV6-6